These T cell receptor beta chains were read from a single sample in a study of T-cell reconstitution after alpha-beta-depleted transplantation in children. MiXCR, applied by TCRdb to the PCR reads, yields one record per CDR3 protein. The sample yields about 100,000 distinct CDR3 sequences, almost 6.5% seen once. Sequenced here: PBMCs, mostly from graft donor cells, sampled 360 days after TCRalphabeta/CD19-depleted stem cell transplant. These receptors came from a male patient aged 2-15 years who had a stem cell transplant for acute lymphoblastic leukemia, so the T cells may come from the graft donor. Each CDR3 is given with its conserved first and last residue. The order of the fields is clone size, D gene, J gene, V gene, CDR3 DNA, CDR3 protein. D genes are given only for firm matches. Clone size is given for some rows only: seen once, a few or many times, or a class if the clone is expanded.

clone_size: many; d_call: TRBD1; j_call: TRBJ1-5; v_call: TRBV5-6; cdr3_nt: TGTGCCAGCAGCTCCTCTCGACAGGGGTTATGGGAGCCCCAGCATTTT; cdr3_aa: CASSSSRQGLWEPQHF
clone_size: few; d_call: .; j_call: TRBJ2-5; v_call: TRBV7-8; cdr3_nt: TGTGCCAGCAGCTTAGTTCGGGACAAAAAAGAGACCCAGTACTTC; cdr3_aa: CASSLVRDKKETQYF
clone_size: few; d_call: .; j_call: TRBJ2-7; v_call: TRBV5-1; cdr3_nt: TGCGCCAGCAGCCCCCGGACTTCTTTCTACGAGCAGTACTTC; cdr3_aa: CASSPRTSFYEQYF
clone_size: many; d_call: .; j_call: TRBJ2-2; v_call: TRBV18; cdr3_nt: TGTGCCAGCTCACCAAGGGGGAACACCGGGGAGCTGTTTTTT; cdr3_aa: CASSPRGNTGELFF
clone_size: many; d_call: .; j_call: TRBJ2-1; v_call: TRBV12-3/TRBV12-4; cdr3_nt: TGTGCCAGCAGTTCAATTGGACACCTCAATGAGCAGTTCTTC; cdr3_aa: CASSSIGHLNEQFF
clone_size: .; d_call: .; j_call: TRBJ2-1; v_call: TRBV7-9; cdr3_nt: TGTGCCAGCAGCTCACCGGGAAGCTCCTACAATGAGCAGTTCTTC; cdr3_aa: CASSSPGSSYNEQFF
clone_size: many; d_call: .; j_call: TRBJ2-2; v_call: TRBV29-1; cdr3_nt: TGCAGCGTCCCGGGGCACGGGGAGCTGTTTTTT; cdr3_aa: CSVPGHGELFF
clone_size: many; d_call: TRBD2; j_call: TRBJ2-3; v_call: TRBV13; cdr3_nt: TGTGCCAGCAGTCCTAGCGGGAGGATAGATACGCAGTATTTT; cdr3_aa: CASSPSGRIDTQYF
clone_size: .; d_call: TRBD2; j_call: TRBJ2-1; v_call: TRBV2; cdr3_nt: TGTGCCAGTCATGTAGCGGGAGCCTACAATGAGCAGTTCTTC; cdr3_aa: CASHVAGAYNEQFF
clone_size: .; d_call: .; j_call: TRBJ2-3; v_call: TRBV20-1; cdr3_nt: TGCAGTGCTAGAGTAGGGACCCCCGGATACACAGATACGCAGTATTTT; cdr3_aa: CSARVGTPGYTDTQYF
clone_size: few; d_call: .; j_call: TRBJ2-7; v_call: TRBV28; cdr3_nt: TGTGCCAGCAGCCGAACCCGACGGTACGAGCAGTACTTC; cdr3_aa: CASSRTRRYEQYF
clone_size: many; d_call: .; j_call: TRBJ2-5; v_call: TRBV5-1; cdr3_nt: TGCGCCAGCAGCTTGGTCGGCTCGGGGACCCAGTACTTC; cdr3_aa: CASSLVGSGTQYF
clone_size: many; d_call: TRBD2; j_call: TRBJ2-1; v_call: TRBV7-2; cdr3_nt: TGTGCCAGCAGCTTAGTAGCGGGAGTCATCTACAATGAGCAGTTCTTC; cdr3_aa: CASSLVAGVIYNEQFF
clone_size: many; d_call: .; j_call: TRBJ2-1; v_call: TRBV9; cdr3_nt: TGTGCCAGCAGCGTAGAGGCAGGGAGGTTAAGCGATGAGCAGTTCTTC; cdr3_aa: CASSVEAGRLSDEQFF
clone_size: few; d_call: TRBD2; j_call: TRBJ2-4; v_call: TRBV11-2; cdr3_nt: TGTGCCAGCAGCCCCCGAGCGGGAGGGCCGAGGGCCAAAAACATTCAGTACTTC; cdr3_aa: CASSPRAGGPRAKNIQYF
clone_size: few; d_call: TRBD2; j_call: TRBJ2-7; v_call: TRBV7-2; cdr3_nt: TGTGCCAGCAGCTTAGAACCGGGACTAGGGGTCGAGCAGTACTTC; cdr3_aa: CASSLEPGLGVEQYF
clone_size: many; d_call: .; j_call: TRBJ2-1; v_call: TRBV14; cdr3_nt: TGTGCCAGCAGCCAAGGAATCGTCTACAATGAGCAGTTCTTC; cdr3_aa: CASSQGIVYNEQFF
clone_size: .; d_call: .; j_call: TRBJ2-7; v_call: TRBV5-1; cdr3_nt: TGCGCCAGCAGCCCTATGATGACAGGTTACGAGCAGTACTTC; cdr3_aa: CASSPMMTGYEQYF
clone_size: few; d_call: TRBD1; j_call: TRBJ2-6; v_call: TRBV9; cdr3_nt: TGTGCCAGCAGCGTAGCGGGACAGGGGCTGCCTGGGGCCAACGTCCTGACTTTC; cdr3_aa: CASSVAGQGLPGANVLTF
clone_size: many; d_call: .; j_call: TRBJ2-3; v_call: TRBV7-9; cdr3_nt: TGTGCCAGCAGCTTAGCGCTTTTCGTCTATTTT; cdr3_aa: CASSLALFVYF
clone_size: many; d_call: TRBD1; j_call: TRBJ2-7; v_call: TRBV7-2; cdr3_nt: TGTGCCAGCAGCCAGACAGGGGGCCTGCTGGACGAGCAGTACTTC; cdr3_aa: CASSQTGGLLDEQYF
clone_size: many; d_call: .; j_call: TRBJ1-6; v_call: TRBV10-3; cdr3_nt: TGTGCCATCATGGGACCGAATTCACCCCTCCACTTT; cdr3_aa: CAIMGPNSPLHF
clone_size: many; d_call: .; j_call: TRBJ2-1; v_call: TRBV7-9; cdr3_nt: TGTGCCAGCAGCGGGACTCTTCCCTACAATGAGCAGTTCTTC; cdr3_aa: CASSGTLPYNEQFF
clone_size: .; d_call: TRBD2; j_call: TRBJ2-1; v_call: TRBV5-1; cdr3_nt: TGCGCCAGCAGCACTCGGACTAGCGGAGGAGATGAGCAGTTCTTC; cdr3_aa: CASSTRTSGGDEQFF
clone_size: many; d_call: TRBD1; j_call: TRBJ2-5; v_call: TRBV7-9; cdr3_nt: TGTGCCAGCAGCTTAGCGGCAGGGGGCCTTGAGACCCAGTACTTC; cdr3_aa: CASSLAAGGLETQYF
clone_size: many; d_call: .; j_call: TRBJ2-1; v_call: TRBV29-1; cdr3_nt: TGCAGCGTTGAGATCGATCAGGAGTTCTTC; cdr3_aa: CSVEIDQEFF
clone_size: many; d_call: TRBD2; j_call: TRBJ2-1; v_call: TRBV29-1; cdr3_nt: TGCAGCGCTCGGGAGCGGGGTCAGACTGAGCAGTTCTTC; cdr3_aa: CSARERGQTEQFF
clone_size: few; d_call: .; j_call: TRBJ2-7; v_call: TRBV11-2; cdr3_nt: TGTGCCAGCAGCTTAACAAGCCCCACCTACGAGCAGTACTTC; cdr3_aa: CASSLTSPTYEQYF
clone_size: many; d_call: .; j_call: TRBJ2-3; v_call: TRBV25-1; cdr3_nt: TGTGCCAGCAGTGAATACAAGCGCTGGGCAGATACGCAGTATTTT; cdr3_aa: CASSEYKRWADTQYF
clone_size: many; d_call: .; j_call: TRBJ2-7; v_call: TRBV29-1; cdr3_nt: TGCAGCGCTTTCTTACCGGGACTGCCTTCCTACGAGCAGTACTTC; cdr3_aa: CSAFLPGLPSYEQYF
clone_size: few; d_call: .; j_call: TRBJ1-2; v_call: TRBV6-5; cdr3_nt: TGTGCCAGCAGGACCGTGAGGCAGGGGCCCTCGGACTATGGCTACACCTTC; cdr3_aa: CASRTVRQGPSDYGYTF
clone_size: many; d_call: .; j_call: TRBJ1-4; v_call: TRBV4-3; cdr3_nt: TGCGCCAGCAGCCAAGATGGCAGAAAGGAAAAACTGTTTTTT; cdr3_aa: CASSQDGRKEKLFF
clone_size: few; d_call: .; j_call: TRBJ1-1; v_call: TRBV25-1; cdr3_nt: TGTGCCAGCAGTGAAGGGTCGGGAAGTCTTGAAGCTTTCTTT; cdr3_aa: CASSEGSGSLEAFF
clone_size: .; d_call: TRBD2; j_call: TRBJ2-7; v_call: TRBV3-1; cdr3_nt: TGTGCCAGCAGCCAGTGGGACTACTCAGACTCCTACGAGCAGTACTTC; cdr3_aa: CASSQWDYSDSYEQYF
clone_size: .; d_call: .; j_call: TRBJ2-7; v_call: TRBV7-2; cdr3_nt: TGTGCCAGCAGTTCTAGGTACGAGCAGTACTTC; cdr3_aa: CASSSRYEQYF
clone_size: few; d_call: .; j_call: TRBJ1-2; v_call: TRBV29-1; cdr3_nt: TGCAGCGTTGGGTCCGCAGGGCAGTATGGCTACACCTTC; cdr3_aa: CSVGSAGQYGYTF
clone_size: once; d_call: .; j_call: TRBJ2-1; v_call: TRBV27; cdr3_nt: TGTGCCAGCGGTCCCACCCACAGGGAACAGTTCTTC; cdr3_aa: CASGPTHREQFF
clone_size: many; d_call: .; j_call: TRBJ1-4; v_call: TRBV7-2; cdr3_nt: TGTGCCAGCAGCTTAGTGTTCGGGCAGCTGGCTGCGGGAGAAAAACTGTTTTTT; cdr3_aa: CASSLVFGQLAAGEKLFF
clone_size: many; d_call: .; j_call: TRBJ2-2; v_call: TRBV7-2; cdr3_nt: TGTGCCAGCGGTCCCTGGGGGCGTCTCGGGGAGCTGTTTTTT; cdr3_aa: CASGPWGRLGELFF
clone_size: few; d_call: TRBD1; j_call: TRBJ2-3; v_call: TRBV20-1; cdr3_nt: TGCAGTGCTAGTACAGGGGAAGCAGATACGCAGTATTTT; cdr3_aa: CSASTGEADTQYF
clone_size: many; d_call: TRBD2; j_call: TRBJ2-5; v_call: TRBV4-3; cdr3_nt: TGCGCCAGCAGCCAAGATCCCCCACTAGCGGGTCAAGAGACCCAGTACTTC; cdr3_aa: CASSQDPPLAGQETQYF
clone_size: many; d_call: TRBD1; j_call: TRBJ2-3; v_call: TRBV5-1; cdr3_nt: TGCGCCAGCAGCCCGGGACAGAAGAAGAATACGCAGTATTTT; cdr3_aa: CASSPGQKKNTQYF
clone_size: few; d_call: .; j_call: TRBJ1-1; v_call: TRBV27; cdr3_nt: TGTGCCAGCAGTTTATCGCCGACCGTTGAAGCTTTCTTT; cdr3_aa: CASSLSPTVEAFF
clone_size: few; d_call: TRBD1; j_call: TRBJ2-1; v_call: TRBV6-2/TRBV6-3; cdr3_nt: TGTGCCAGCAGTTACTGGGACAGCTCCTACAATGAGCAGTTCTTC; cdr3_aa: CASSYWDSSYNEQFF
clone_size: many; d_call: .; j_call: TRBJ2-7; v_call: TRBV6-4; cdr3_nt: TGTGCCAGCAGTGGGGGCACATTATTCTACGAGCAGTACTTC; cdr3_aa: CASSGGTLFYEQYF
clone_size: few; d_call: TRBD1; j_call: TRBJ2-1; v_call: TRBV5-1; cdr3_nt: TGCGCCAGCAGCAGTTACAGGGGTAAAAGGAATGAGCAGTTCTTC; cdr3_aa: CASSSYRGKRNEQFF
clone_size: many; d_call: .; j_call: TRBJ2-2; v_call: TRBV3-1; cdr3_nt: TGTGCCAGCAGCCAGCGGAGGCACACCGGGGAGCTGTTTTTT; cdr3_aa: CASSQRRHTGELFF
clone_size: .; d_call: .; j_call: TRBJ2-7; v_call: TRBV27; cdr3_nt: TGTGCCAGCAGTTTCCTCGACGGGCGGGACGAGCAGTACTTC; cdr3_aa: CASSFLDGRDEQYF
clone_size: many; d_call: .; j_call: TRBJ2-3; v_call: TRBV7-9; cdr3_nt: TGTGCCAGCAGCTTTGGAGGGGGCCCCACAGATACGCAGTATTTT; cdr3_aa: CASSFGGGPTDTQYF
clone_size: .; d_call: .; j_call: TRBJ1-1; v_call: TRBV5-1; cdr3_nt: TGCGCCAGCAGGAGGGGCCTTGAAGCTTTCTTT; cdr3_aa: CASRRGLEAFF
clone_size: many; d_call: .; j_call: TRBJ1-2; v_call: TRBV4-3; cdr3_nt: TGCGCCAGCAGCCACCGTCGGGGGGATGGCTACACCTTC; cdr3_aa: CASSHRRGDGYTF
clone_size: few; d_call: .; j_call: TRBJ1-5; v_call: TRBV5-5; cdr3_nt: TGTGCCAGCAGCTTGCACAGAGCTAGCAATCAGCCCCAGCATTTT; cdr3_aa: CASSLHRASNQPQHF
clone_size: many; d_call: .; j_call: TRBJ2-7; v_call: TRBV7-6; cdr3_nt: TGTGCCAGCAGCCCCTTCCTCAGCGGCGTTTACGAGCAGTACTTC; cdr3_aa: CASSPFLSGVYEQYF
clone_size: many; d_call: TRBD2; j_call: TRBJ2-7; v_call: TRBV7-9; cdr3_nt: TGTGCCAGCAGCTTAGGCCTAGCGGGAGCCTACGAGCAGTACTTC; cdr3_aa: CASSLGLAGAYEQYF
clone_size: many; d_call: .; j_call: TRBJ2-5; v_call: TRBV5-6; cdr3_nt: TGTGCCAGCAGTGCACGGGCGGTAGGTCTGTACTTC; cdr3_aa: CASSARAVGLYF
clone_size: .; d_call: TRBD2; j_call: TRBJ2-1; v_call: TRBV27; cdr3_nt: TGTGCCAGCAGTTTCCCCGGGACTAGCTTACTCTTC; cdr3_aa: CASSFPGTSLLF
clone_size: many; d_call: .; j_call: TRBJ2-5; v_call: TRBV11-3; cdr3_nt: TGTGCCAGCAGCTCCGGGACTCATCCTAGACCCTTACAAGAGACCCAGTACTTC; cdr3_aa: CASSSGTHPRPLQETQYF